The 9 T cell receptor delta chains below come from one sample, sequenced in a study of gamma-delta chains in newborns, infants, children. TCRdb reprocessed the reads using CATT. This table has 9,200 or so delta-chain clones, about 23% appearing once. Sequenced: blood. Source of these receptors: a child who was a newborn, infant or young child, either healthy, febrile or measles-vaccinated (not recorded which).

Comment on this clone: Other nucleotide sequences in the sample specify the same CDR3. The rearrangement links TRDV2 to TRDJ1; tentative D call: TRDD3 (6 bases). Germline loops: CDR1 GEAIGNYY, CDR2 EKD. V was pared by 0 bases and J by 0 bases, with 10 bases between. The CDR3 runs to 15 residues. The CDR3 sequence: CACDTVGGYTDKLIF. CDR3 sequence (DNA): TGTGCCTGTGACACCGTTGGGGGGTACACCGATAAACTCATCTTT.

This clone counts as medium-sized. The chain uses TRDV2 and TRDJ3; the D gene is possibly TRDD3 (5 bases). Deletions cut 0 bases from V and 3 bases from J, with 11 bases between. Germline V gene lookup returns CDR1 GEAIGNYY and CDR2 EKD. The CDR3 is made up of 17 amino acids. The CDR3 here is CACDTASGDWDTRQMFF. CDR3 DNA: TGTGCCTGTGACACCGCGTCCGGGGACTGGGACACCCGACAGATGTTTTTC.

For this clone: A read error may be the cause here, since a much bigger clone is one base away. The chain is built from TRDV2 and TRDJ1, with 9 nucleotides matching TRDD3. The CDR3 loop spans 18 amino acids. CDR1 and CDR2 (germline): GEAIGNYY, EKD. V shed 1 base and J 2 bases; nucleotides not matched to a gene: 13. Here the CDR3 reads CACDTRINLLGETDKLIF. The CDR3 region has the DNA TGTGCCTGTGACACTCGTATTAACTTACTGGGGGAGACCGATAAACTCATCTTT.

This chain links TRDV2 with TRDJ2, with TRDD3 matching over 10 bases. The end of the DNA is better explained by TRDJ1, so the J call may be wrong. The V gene's germline CDR1 is GEAIGNYY and CDR2 EKD. CDR3 size: 18 residues. CDR3 sequence: CACDPLGDPDANTDKLIF. CDR3 bases: TGTGCCTGTGACCCACTGGGGGATCCGGACGCAAACACCGATAAACTCATCTTT.

The genes are TRDV2 and TRDJ1; 8 positions agree with TRDD3. The germline gives CDR1 GEAIGNYY, CDR2 EKD. The CDR3 covers 16 residues. V dropped 2 bases and J dropped 0; count of bases not matched to a gene: 7. Here the CDR3 reads CACDMVGDHYTDKLIF. CDR3 sequence (DNA): TGTGCCTGTGACATGGTGGGGGATCACTACACCGATAAACTCATCTTT.

Turning to this clone: This could be a read error, since a much larger clone is one nucleotide away. This chain connects TRDV2 to TRDJ1; 8 bases agree with TRDD3. V lost 3 bases to trimming and J lost 0 bases; unmatched junction nucleotides: 26. Germline values: CDR1 GEAIGNYY, CDR2 EKD. The CDR3 is made up of 22 amino acids. Here the CDR3 DNA reads TGTGCCTGTGACTCCATTCCTCAACTGGGGGGCCTTCAACAGATTTACACCGATAAACTCATCTTT. Its protein is CACDSIPQLGGLQQIYTDKLIF.

This clone has just one count. V and J are TRDV2 and TRDJ1, with 12 bases matching TRDD3. Trimming at V came to 0 bases and at J to 9 bases, leaving 13 bases not matched to a gene. This CDR3 has 17 residues. Germline-derived CDR1 and CDR2 are GEAIGNYY and EKD. The CDR3 loop reads CACDTAGGYARRVELIF. CDR3 nucleotide sequence: TGTGCCTGTGACACCGCTGGGGGATACGCGAGAAGAGTTGAACTCATCTTT.

Worth noting for this clone: Given a much more abundant clone one base away, this may be a read error. V is TRDV2 and J is TRDJ1; 10 bases line up with TRDD3. CDR1 and CDR2 (germline): GEAIGNYY, EKD. The CDR3 has 21 amino acids. DNA of the CDR3: TGTGCCCGTGACTTCATCCAACTGGGGGATCCTGCGGGCCTGGCCACCGATAAACTCATCTTT. The encoded protein is CARDFIQLGDPAGLATDKLIF.

As to this clone: This specimen includes other DNA sequences encoding the same CDR3. V gene TRDV2 combines with J gene TRDJ1; 7 bases are shared with TRDD3. Germline V gives CDR1 GEAIGNYY, CDR2 EKD. Trimming cost V 0 bases and J 0 bases; bases outside gene matches: 12. The CDR3 spans 18 residues. This CDR3 is CACDTLGAGDIHTDKLIF. The CDR3 DNA sequence: TGTGCCTGTGACACCCTGGGAGCTGGGGATATCCACACCGATAAACTCATCTTT.